The next 7 T cell receptor beta chains were all read from a single sample in a study of blood T cell repertoires in COVID-19. Produced via immunoSEQ multiplex PCR; TCRdb's table is partial and in-frame only. Of over 100,000 clones listed, around 83% are singletons. Sequences were obtained from peripheral blood. The receptors come from a man in his sixties or seventies with acute or convalescent COVID-19.

This clone was observed a single time. The gene calls are TRBV28 and TRBJ1-6, with 10 bases aligning to TRBD1. Per germline, CDR1 MDHEN and CDR2 SYDVKM. V gave up 6 bases and J gave up 8 bases; unmatched junction bases: 7. This CDR3 comprises 15 residues. CDR3 loop: CASSAGTGDDSPLHF. The CDR3 DNA is TGTGCCAGCAGCGCCGGGACAGGGGATGATTCACCCCTCCACTTT.

The rearrangement uses TRBV15 and TRBJ1-1, with 10 bases fitting TRBD1. From germline, CDR1 is LNHNV and CDR2 YYDKDF (reference sequence). Germline trimming cut 3 bases from V and 5 bases from J; bases unmatched to any gene: 6. CDR3 length equals 15 residues. DNA of the CDR3: TGTGCCACCAGCAGTGACAGGGGGCGGCAAACTGAAGCTTTCTTT. It encodes CATSSDRGRQTEAFF. Looking up the rest from reference TRBV15 and TRBJ1-1 gives the full variable domain: DAMVIQNPRYQVTQFGKPVTLSCSQTLNHNVMYWYQQKSSQAPKLLFHYYDKDFNNEADTPDNFQSRRPNTSFCFLDIRSPGLGDTAMYLCATSSDRGRQTEAFFGQGTRLTVV.

J is TRBJ1-3 and V is TRBV4-1, with D uncertain. With 1 base removed from V and 0 bases from J, the gap between germline ends came to 7 bases. The CDR3 is 15 amino acids. Germline CDR1 MGHRA, CDR2 YSYEKL. The CDR3 here is CASSQGANSGNTIYF. In nucleotides, the CDR3 is TGCGCCAGCAGCCAAGGGGCGAACTCTGGAAACACCATATATTTT.

This chain links TRBV6-5 with TRBJ1-2; D may be TRBD1 (5 bases). V lost 0 bases to trimming and J lost 8 bases, with 7 bases between them. CDR3 length: 12 amino acids. From germline, CDR1 is MNHEY and CDR2 SVGAGI. In nucleotides, the CDR3 is TGTGCCAGCAGTTACTCCGGGGGAGGCTACACCTTC. This gives the protein CASSYSGGGYTF.

A word on this clone: Other DNA sequences in the same sample also yield this CDR3. This sequence joins TRBV5-1 and TRBJ2-1, with 11 bases lining up with TRBD1. Germline assignment: CDR1 SGHRS and CDR2 YFSETQ. The V and J ends lost 3 bases and 6 bases, in that order; junction bases with no gene match: 2. This CDR3 region has 14 residues. The chain's CDR3 is CASSSGTGGNEQFF. In DNA, the CDR3 is TGCGCCAGCAGCTCCGGGACAGGGGGCAATGAGCAGTTCTTC. Full variable domain (rest looked up from reference TRBV5-1 and TRBJ2-1): KAGVTQTPRYLIKTRGQQVTLSCSPISGHRSVSWYQQTPGQGLQFLFEYFSETQRNKGNFPGRFSGRQFSNSRSEMNVSTLELGDSALYLCASSSGTGGNEQFFGPGTRLTVL.

V gene TRBV12-3 or TRBV12-4 combines with J gene TRBJ1-4, with D possibly TRBD1 on 5 matching bases. The germline V and J ends were trimmed by 1 base and 10 bases, with 10 bases remaining between them. The CDR3 sequence is 13 residues long. The CDR3 is CASSLVRGGKLFF. For the CDR3, the DNA is TGTGCCAGCAGTTTAGTAAGGGGAGGAAAACTGTTTTTT.

This clone was counted between two and nine times. The V and J genes are TRBV5-1 and TRBJ1-1; TRBD1 aligns across 9 bases. The germline V gene encodes CDR1 SGHRS and CDR2 YFSETQ. The CDR3 length is 15 residues. J gave up 1 base and V 4 bases, and 5 bases lay outside the gene matches. This chain's CDR3 is CASSIGQGKNTEAFF. The CDR3 coding sequence is TGCGCCAGCAGCATCGGACAGGGGAAGAACACTGAAGCTTTCTTT.